A selection of T cell receptor beta chains follows, all from one sample in a study of cytomegalovirus exposure and HLA in healthy donors. Some clones are missing from TCRdb's copy, which holds only in-frame ones; the method was immunoSEQ multiplex PCR. Of about 110,000 clones in the sample, around 72% are singletons; the top ten hold around 15%. Sequencing used PBMCs. The receptors come from a woman in her 40s in good health and CMV-seropositive. The CDR3 runs from the conserved cysteine through the conserved F or W. Fields, in order: CDR3 length, V gene, clone size, J gene, D gene, CDR3 protein, CDR3 DNA. The D gene is left open where the match is weak. For some rows the clone size is stated as once, few or many, or as a class when expanded; others skip it.

13	TRBV30	-	TRBJ2-1	-	CAAGTQSYNEQFF	TGTGCAGCCGGGACTCAGTCCTACAATGAGCAGTTCTTC
14	TRBV7-7	-	TRBJ2-5	TRBD2	CASSLAGVGETQYF	TGTGCTAGCAGCTTGGCGGGGGTAGGAGAGACCCAGTACTTC
15	TRBV4-2	-	TRBJ1-3	-	CASSQELHAGNTIYF	TGTGCCAGCAGCCAAGAACTCCACGCGGGAAACACCATATATTTT
13	TRBV9	once	TRBJ2-5	-	CASSVGLRETQYF	TGTGCCAGCAGCGTCGGACTGAGAGAGACCCAGTACTTC
14	TRBV4-2	once	TRBJ1-1	TRBD1	CASSQPGQGSEAFF	TGTGCCAGCAGCCAGCCTGGACAGGGCTCTGAAGCTTTCTTT
14	TRBV10-3	once	TRBJ1-2	-	CAIYAGGAYYGYTF	TGTGCCATCTACGCTGGGGGGGCTTACTATGGCTACACCTTC
14	TRBV5-1	-	TRBJ1-1	TRBD1	CASSPGTGGTEAFF	TGCGCCAGCAGCCCGGGGACAGGGGGCACTGAAGCTTTCTTT
12	TRBV29-1	once	TRBJ1-5	-	CSVGQHNQPQHF	TGCAGCGTTGGACAGCACAATCAGCCCCAGCATTTT
14	TRBV7-9	-	TRBJ1-2	TRBD1	CASSLDRGPYGYTF	TGTGCCAGCAGCCTCGACAGGGGTCCTTATGGCTACACCTTC
15	TRBV9	-	TRBJ2-1	-	CASSVTPSSYNEQFF	TGTGCCAGCAGTGTGACTCCGAGCTCCTACAATGAGCAGTTCTTC
16	TRBV7-9	-	TRBJ2-1	TRBD1	CASSLDPRQGIGLQFF	TGTGCCAGCAGCTTAGACCCCAGACAGGGCATTGGGTTGCAGTTCTTC
14	TRBV6-5	-	TRBJ1-2	TRBD1	CASSPSRGNRGYTF	TGTGCCAGCAGCCCAAGCAGGGGGAATAGAGGCTACACCTTC
12	TRBV2	-	TRBJ1-1	-	CAGRGDGTEAFF	TGTGCCGGGAGGGGGGACGGGACTGAAGCTTTCTTT
14	TRBV5-6	-	TRBJ1-1	TRBD1	CASSHGTGAFRAFF	TGTGCCAGCAGCCATGGGACAGGGGCTTTTCGGGCTTTCTTT
16	TRBV15	-	TRBJ2-5	-	CATSNTRDILQETQYF	TGTGCCACCAGCAATACTCGGGACATCCTCCAAGAGACCCAGTACTTC
11	TRBV7-2	once	TRBJ2-7	-	CASSQRYEQYF	TGTGCCAGCAGCCAGCGGTACGAGCAGTACTTC
14	TRBV6-4	-	TRBJ2-3	TRBD2	CASSAGTSLGAQYF	TGTGCCAGCAGTGCCGGGACTAGCCTGGGCGCGCAGTATTTT
14	TRBV5-6	-	TRBJ2-5	TRBD1	CASRRTGEGETQYF	TGTGCCAGCAGACGGACAGGGGAAGGAGAGACCCAGTACTTC
15	TRBV2	medium-sized	TRBJ2-3	TRBD1	CASSTTGGWTDTQYF	TGTGCCAGCAGTACTACAGGGGGGTGGACAGATACGCAGTATTTT
15	TRBV27	-	TRBJ1-5	TRBD1	CASSPTQGWVQPQHF	TGTGCCAGCAGTCCTACACAGGGGTGGGTCCAGCCCCAGCATTTT